The clone carrying this T cell receptor (beta chain) was recorded many times. Its antigen remains unknown. The authors built TCR beta libraries using iRepertoire HTBI primers and Arm-PCR of CDR3 regions. Original processing notes: Detected in the samples were roughly 60 TRBV and about 15 TRBJ segments. TCRdb re-called the multiplex PCR reads through MiXCR, storing one row per CDR3 protein. Clone size and V and J calls follow TCRdb, not the original study. The sample consists of roughly 490,000 distinct CDR3 sequences, 20% to 25% of them appearing once. As for time point: persistent/refractory GD, antithyroid drugs over 5 years with positive TRAb. Isolated PBMC RNA provided the starting material for the TCR library. Patients all came to the study from an endocrinology department in Xi'an, China. The data were obtained in a study of regulatory T cells in long-lasting Graves disease. General observations from the study: Analyses excluded thyroid tissue, covering peripheral blood alone.

This sample comprised peripheral blood mononuclear cells (PBMCs), obtained when the disease was refractory, from a patient treated with antithyroid drugs. The receptor was isolated from a female donor with Graves disease.

In DNA form, the CDR3 reads TGCAGCTTTTATGGGGGGGCCGAGCAGTACTTC. Translating it yields CSFYGGAEQYF. The chain employs TRBV29-1 and TRBJ2-7, with D possibly TRBD2 on 7 matching bases. CDR3 size: 11 residues. The germline CDR1 and CDR2 sequences are SQVTM and ANQGSEA. The ends were cut back, 8 bases at V and 6 bases at J, with 14 bases in the middle.